Listed here are 6 T cell receptor beta chains from one sample, sequenced in a study of T-cell reconstitution after alpha-beta-depleted transplantation in children. A TCRbeta library incorporating unique molecular identifiers was prepared. MiXCR, applied by TCRdb to the PCR reads, yields one record per CDR3 protein. This sample has 200,000 to 250,000 distinct CDR3 sequences; around 10% occur once, and the top ten carry about 6%. Material: PBMCs from the stem cell graft donor, obtained from the stem cell graft. The origin of the receptors is a human donor who donated a stem cell graft to a child with acute lymphoblastic leukemia.

This clonotype was recorded a few times. This chain uses TRBV20-1 with TRBJ1-5; D unresolved. Trimming left V 1 base short and J 2 bases short, with 15 bases between. Germline V lookup: CDR1 DFQATT, CDR2 SNEGSKA (reference sequence). The CDR3 is 16 amino acids. CDR3 sequence reads: CSARAAPNTGNQPQHF. CDR3 in DNA: TGCAGTGCTAGAGCCGCACCGAACACCGGCAATCAGCCCCAGCATTTT.

The V call is TRBV5-1, the J call TRBJ1-3; no clear D gene. The V and J ends lost 1 base and 2 bases respectively, with 13 bases between them. The CDR3 length is 16 residues. The V gene's germline CDR1 is SGHRS and CDR2 YFSETQ. CDR3 region: CASSLTRQAPGNTIYF. The CDR3, as DNA: TGCGCCAGCAGCTTGACTCGCCAGGCTCCTGGAAACACCATATATTTT.

This clonotype was counted at least ten times. This chain connects TRBV7-2 to TRBJ1-1; 9 nucleotides match TRBD1. Germline CDR1 SGHTA, CDR2 FQGNSA. CDR3 length equals 15 residues. V lost 1 base to trimming and J lost 4 bases; unmatched junction nucleotides: 4. CDR3 DNA sequence: TGTGCCAGCAGCTTAGTTGACAGGGGGGGCACTGAAGCTTTCTTT. It codes for CASSLVDRGGTEAFF.

This sequence joins TRBV7-2 and TRBJ1-1; 8 nucleotides agree with TRBD1. V trimming: 1 base; J trimming: 2 bases; junction bases outside the gene matches: 3. The CDR3 runs 15 residues. In germline, CDR1 is SGHTA, CDR2 FQGNSA. In DNA form, the CDR3 reads TGTGCCAGCAGCTTAGGACAGGGGATAAACACTGAAGCTTTCTTT. This translates into CASSLGQGINTEAFF.

In its sample, this clonotype was seen a few times. V and J are TRBV20-1 and TRBJ2-2, with 9 nucleotides matching TRBD2. Germline CDR1 DFQATT, CDR2 SNEGSKA (reference sequence). The CDR3 is 15 residues long. J was trimmed by 5 bases and V by 5 bases; bases with no gene match: 9. CDR3 loop: CSASLGSGGTGELFF. Here the CDR3 DNA reads TGCAGTGCTTCCCTAGGTAGCGGGGGAACCGGGGAGCTGTTTTTT.

This clonotype was found many times. The genes are TRBV2 and TRBJ1-2; 7 bases match TRBD1. Losses at the gene ends were 3 bases for V and 4 bases for J; bases not matched to a gene: 14. The CDR3 consists of 17 residues. Per the germline V gene, CDR1 is SNHLY and CDR2 is FYNNEI. The CDR3 DNA is TGTGCCAGCAGTGAGGTCGGGACAGAACATATTGCCTATGGCTACACCTTC. The encoded protein is CASSEVGTEHIAYGYTF.